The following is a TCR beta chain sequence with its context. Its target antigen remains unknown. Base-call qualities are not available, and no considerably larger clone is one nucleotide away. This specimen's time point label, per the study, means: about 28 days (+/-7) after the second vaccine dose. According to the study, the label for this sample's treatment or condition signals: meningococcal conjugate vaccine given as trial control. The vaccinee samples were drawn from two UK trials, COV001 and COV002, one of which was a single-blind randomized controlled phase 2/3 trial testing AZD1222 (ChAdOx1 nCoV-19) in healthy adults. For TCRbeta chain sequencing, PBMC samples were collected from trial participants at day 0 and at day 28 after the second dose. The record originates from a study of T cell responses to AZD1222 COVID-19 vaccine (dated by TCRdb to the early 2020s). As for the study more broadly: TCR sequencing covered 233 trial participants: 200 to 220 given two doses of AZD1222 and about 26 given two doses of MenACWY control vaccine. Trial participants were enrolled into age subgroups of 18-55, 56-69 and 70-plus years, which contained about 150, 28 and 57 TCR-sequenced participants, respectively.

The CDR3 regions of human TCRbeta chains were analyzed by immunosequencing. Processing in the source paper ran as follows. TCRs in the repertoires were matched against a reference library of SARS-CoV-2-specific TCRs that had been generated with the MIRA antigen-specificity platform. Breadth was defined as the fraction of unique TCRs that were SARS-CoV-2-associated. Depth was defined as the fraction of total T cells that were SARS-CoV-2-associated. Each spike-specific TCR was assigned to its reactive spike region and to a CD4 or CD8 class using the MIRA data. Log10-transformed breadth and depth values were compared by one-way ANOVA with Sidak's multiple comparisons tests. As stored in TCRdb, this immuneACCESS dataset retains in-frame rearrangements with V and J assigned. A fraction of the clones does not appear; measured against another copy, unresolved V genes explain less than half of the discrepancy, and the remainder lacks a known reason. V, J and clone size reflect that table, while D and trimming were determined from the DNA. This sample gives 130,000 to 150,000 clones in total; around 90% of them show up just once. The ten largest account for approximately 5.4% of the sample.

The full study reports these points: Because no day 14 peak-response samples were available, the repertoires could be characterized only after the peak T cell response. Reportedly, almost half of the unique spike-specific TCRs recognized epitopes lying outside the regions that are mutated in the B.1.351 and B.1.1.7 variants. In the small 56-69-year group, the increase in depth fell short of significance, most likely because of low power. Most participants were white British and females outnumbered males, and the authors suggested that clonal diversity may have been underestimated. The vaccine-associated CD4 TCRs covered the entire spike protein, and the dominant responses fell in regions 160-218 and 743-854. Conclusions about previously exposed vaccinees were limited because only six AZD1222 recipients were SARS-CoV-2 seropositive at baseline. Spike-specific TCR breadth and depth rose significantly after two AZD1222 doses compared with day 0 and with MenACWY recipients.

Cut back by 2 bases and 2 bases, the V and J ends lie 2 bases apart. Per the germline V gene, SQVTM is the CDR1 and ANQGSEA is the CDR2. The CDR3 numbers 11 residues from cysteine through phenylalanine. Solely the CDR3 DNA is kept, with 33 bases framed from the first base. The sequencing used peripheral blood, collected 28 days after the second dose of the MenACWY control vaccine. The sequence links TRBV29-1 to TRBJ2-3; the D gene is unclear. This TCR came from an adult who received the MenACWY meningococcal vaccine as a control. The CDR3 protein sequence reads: CSVELTDTQYF. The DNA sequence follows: TGCAGCGTTGAACTCACAGATACGCAGTATTTT.